This T cell receptor beta chain originates from a study of cytomegalovirus exposure and HLA in healthy donors. Study-wide context: Genotyping showed less than 85% of roughly 400 donors falling in the Caucasian-associated ancestry cluster. General observations from the study: Most likely, a cluster of highly shared sequence variants arose as a sequencing artifact.

Among the donors, all were healthy bone marrow donors. Both 60 Vbeta primers and 13 Jbeta primers went into the PCR. Clones were read by immunoSEQ multiplex PCR, and TCRdb kept only the in-frame ones, dropping some. Here the sample spans some 170,000 clones, about 75% being singletons. Remarks on this clone: Its target is not known.

The sequenced sample consisted of PBMCs. The receptor comes from a man between 18 and 35 years old in good health and CMV-seropositive.

This chain's CDR3 is CASTAGTAQETQYF. For the CDR3, the DNA is TGTGCCAGCACCGCCGGGACAGCCCAAGAGACCCAGTACTTC. The chain carries TRBV25-1 and TRBJ2-5, with TRBD1 matching 7 bases. The V gene's germline CDR1 is MGHDK and CDR2 SYGVNS. The CDR3 sequence is 14 residues long. Losses at the gene ends were 7 bases for V and 1 base for J; bases not matched to a gene: 6.